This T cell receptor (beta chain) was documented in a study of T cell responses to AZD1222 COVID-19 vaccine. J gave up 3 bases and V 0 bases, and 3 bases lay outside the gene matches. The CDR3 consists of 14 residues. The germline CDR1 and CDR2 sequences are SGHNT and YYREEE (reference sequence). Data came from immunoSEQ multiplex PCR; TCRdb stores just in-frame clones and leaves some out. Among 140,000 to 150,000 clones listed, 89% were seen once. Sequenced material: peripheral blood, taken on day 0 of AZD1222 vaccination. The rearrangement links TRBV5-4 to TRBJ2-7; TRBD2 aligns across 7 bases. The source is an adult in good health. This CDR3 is CASSLEASGYEQYF. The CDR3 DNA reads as TGTGCCAGCAGCTTGGAGGCTAGCGGCTACGAGCAGTACTTC.